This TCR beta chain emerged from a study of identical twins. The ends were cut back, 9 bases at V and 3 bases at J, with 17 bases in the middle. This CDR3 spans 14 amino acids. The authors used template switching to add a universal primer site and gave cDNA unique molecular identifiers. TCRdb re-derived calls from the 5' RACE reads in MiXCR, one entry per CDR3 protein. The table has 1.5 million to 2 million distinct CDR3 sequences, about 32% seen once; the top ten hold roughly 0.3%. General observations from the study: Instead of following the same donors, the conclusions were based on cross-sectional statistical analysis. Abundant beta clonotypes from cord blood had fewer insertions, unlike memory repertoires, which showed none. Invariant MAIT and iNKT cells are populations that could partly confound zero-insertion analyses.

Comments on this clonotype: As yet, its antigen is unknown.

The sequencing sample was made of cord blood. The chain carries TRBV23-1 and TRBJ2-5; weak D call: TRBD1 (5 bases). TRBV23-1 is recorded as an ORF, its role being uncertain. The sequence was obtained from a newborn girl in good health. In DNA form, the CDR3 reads TGCGCCAGTAACCAGGACAAACAAAAAGAGACCCAGTACTTC. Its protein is CASNQDKQKETQYF.